Detailed here is one TCR beta chain. This clone was detected once. Its target antigen remains unknown. No per-base quality is available; no much larger clone lies one base away. The sample comes from a study of blood T cell repertoires in COVID-19 (dated by TCRdb to 2020 to 2021). For context, the study as a whole: Samples from collaborators originated in the United States, Italy and Spain and spanned both the acute and convalescent phases of COVID-19. The samples were drawn from two sources: the first 160 participants of the ongoing ImmuneRACE study, and 1,254 subjects contributed by 6 global collaborators. The material from the prospective study consisted of cDNA or gDNA derived from T cells, B-cell-depleted T cells, or PBMCs. Sample metadata almost always included a de-identified subject ID, COVID-19 status, age in years and sex. HLA class I and class II types, where available, came from metadata supplied by the sample provider rather than from assay-based typing. Subjects who had been exposed to COVID-19, were actively infected with it, or had recovered from it provided the deeply sampled blood TCRbeta repertoires that made up the dataset. The repertoires were released in a freely available public database meant as a resource for research on the immune response to SARS-CoV-2.

The CDR3 covers 17 residues, taking in both the cysteine and the phenylalanine. Only CDR3 DNA is held: 51 bases, read in frame from base 1. From the germline V gene (reference sequence), CDR1 is MNHNY and CDR2 is SVGAGI. Trimming takes 5 bases from V and 4 bases from J, and the germline ends sit 21 bases apart. At one collaborating source in Seattle, patients were enrolled during active infection and were followed longitudinally through the course of disease. The collaborating institutions used their own protocols to collect whole blood in K2EDTA tubes. Collaborator samples were shipped for TCRbeta analysis as frozen whole blood, isolated PBMCs, or DNA extracted from either sample type. Overall study outcomes, separate from this receptor: How much clinical and demographic metadata was included differed by source and by participant, and the metadata was provided uncurated.

The immunoSEQ Assay, a bias-controlled multiplex PCR, was used to amplify TCRbeta CDR3 regions from genomic DNA. On the study's bioinformatics: The number of nucleated cells in each sample was estimated by amplification of reference gene primers within the assay. To quantify the absolute abundance of each unique TCRbeta CDR3 rearrangement, sequence reads were collapsed and filtered. Productive Simpson clonality was computed per sample as the square root of Simpson's diversity index over productive rearrangements. The clones in this table, taken by TCRdb from immuneACCESS, are in-frame only. Not every clone is retained; where verified, under half of the shortfall comes from an unresolved V gene, and the cause of the rest is unknown. Clone size and the V and J calls come from that table; the DNA yielded D and trimming. Across this sample there are a few hundred thousand clones, with approximately 89% seen only once. Over 1.5% of the sample rests with the top ten.

The specimen sequenced was peripheral blood. The receptor comes from a woman aged 30 to 39 with COVID-19, enrolled during active disease. The chain is assembled from TRBV6-6 and TRBJ1-3; the D segment cannot be called with confidence. The nucleotide sequence reads as follows: TGTGCCAGCAGTCCGCGGGAGGGAGTAGGTGTCGGAAACACCATATATTTT. Its amino acids are CASSPREGVGVGNTIYF.